The text below deals with one T cell receptor beta chain. No antigen is known for it. As for time point: pretreatment peripheral blood. This sample stems from a study of PD-L1 blockade in urothelial cancer. Study outcomes and limitations: Durable-benefit cases showed more tumor-associated blood clone expansion at 3 weeks.

Germline V gives CDR1 LGHNA, CDR2 YSLEER. The CDR3 spans 14 residues. Germline trimming cut 1 base from V and 3 bases from J; bases unmatched to any gene: 1. Only in-frame clones appear in the TCRdb table, and some are missing; sequencing was by immunoSEQ multiplex PCR. The top ten clones hold over 8.5% of a sample with roughly 77,000 clones, around 83% of them seen once. The J gene is TRBJ2-5, the V gene TRBV4-3, with 8 bases matching TRBD1. The material was PBMCs, obtained around atezolizumab (anti-PD-L1) treatment. The TCR originated in a woman aged 70-85 years with urothelial cancer. The CDR3 DNA is TGCGCCAGCAGCCAAGGGACAGGGAAAGAGACCCAGTACTTC. It specifies CASSQGTGKETQYF.